A single sample is the source of the 18 T cell receptor beta chains below, sequenced in a study of human T cells and chemical hapten exposure. The time point denotes: pre-sensitization, week 0. The treatment is: therapeutic diphenylcyclopropenone sensitization with weekly scalp DPC. TCRdb re-derived calls from the RACE reads in MiXCR, one entry per CDR3 protein. This sample has under 400,000 distinct CDR3 sequences, with approximately 5% found just once. The sequencing here drew on whole blood, taken in connection with sensitization to the hapten diphenylcyclopropenone (DPC). The receptor set was obtained from a woman in her fifties or sixties with alopecia areata. Some clones in this sample may be carry-over from other donors' samples.

V usage is TRBV4-2 and J usage is TRBJ2-5; 7 bases line up with TRBD2. Losses at the gene ends were 0 bases for V and 5 bases for J; bases not matched to a gene: 9. The germline gives CDR1 LGHNA, CDR2 YNFKEQ. CDR3 size: 16 residues. DNA of the CDR3: TGTGCCAGCAGCCAAGAGATAGGAGGGGACTATGAGACCCAGTACTTC. It specifies CASSQEIGGDYETQYF.

At least ten counts were recorded for this clonotype. The chain carries TRBV29-1 and TRBJ1-1; 10 bases are shared with TRBD1. V was pared by 6 bases and J by 4 bases, with 11 bases of the junction left unmatched. Germline V gene data show CDR1 as SQVTM and CDR2 as ANQGSEA. The CDR3 totals 15 residues. The CDR3 coding sequence is TGCAGCGTGTCAAGGGGGACAGGGGTAATCACTGAAGCTTTCTTT. This translates into CSVSRGTGVITEAFF. Complete variable domain (other parts from reference TRBV29-1 and TRBJ1-1): SAVISQKPSRDICQRGTSLTIQCQVDSQVTMMFWYRQQPGQSLTLIATANQGSEATYESGFVIDKFPISRPNLTFSTLTVSNMSPEDSSIYLCSVSRGTGVITEAFFGQGTRLTVV.

The chain has TRBV29-1 and TRBJ1-1, with D possibly TRBD1 on 6 matching bases. CDR3 length: 13 residues. Trimming pared 7 bases from V and 1 base from J, leaving 13 bases between. Germline-derived CDR1 and CDR2 are SQVTM and ANQGSEA. The CDR3 loop reads CSGGLTGNTEAFF. The CDR3 DNA reads TGCAGCGGAGGCCTGACAGGGAACACTGAAGCTTTCTTT.

This clonotype was picked up a small number of times. V usage is TRBV27 and J usage is TRBJ2-1; 8 nucleotides match TRBD2. Germline V gives CDR1 MNHEY, CDR2 SMNVEV (reference sequence). The CDR3 spans 16 residues. With 5 bases clipped from V and 10 bases from J, the junction kept 16 bases outside the gene matches. CDR3: CASSPSRVAGWGEQFF. The CDR3 DNA is TGTGCCAGCAGTCCCTCGAGAGTAGCGGGATGGGGAGAGCAGTTCTTC.

This clonotype was seen more than once but under ten times. V usage is TRBV20-1 and J usage is TRBJ1-1; tentatively, D is TRBD1 (5 bases). This CDR3 has 13 residues. CDR1 is DFQATT, CDR2 SNEGSKA, per germline (reference sequence). The CDR3 reads CSRGVGVNTEAFF. Here the CDR3 DNA reads TGCAGCCGCGGGGTAGGGGTGAACACTGAAGCTTTCTTT.

This clonotype occurred a few times. The chain's CDR3 is CATRGGQLDEQFF. In DNA, the CDR3 is TGTGCCACACGTGGCGGACAGCTCGATGAGCAGTTCTTC. J is TRBJ2-1 and V is TRBV28, with D perhaps TRBD1 (6 bases). Germline assignment: CDR1 MDHEN and CDR2 SYDVKM. The CDR3 has 13 residues. The V gene lost 10 bases and the J gene lost 8 bases, with 18 bases spanning the gap.

This clonotype occurred a few times. The rearrangement joins TRBV15 to TRBJ2-7; 8 bases agree with TRBD2. In germline, CDR1 is LNHNV, CDR2 YYDKDF (reference sequence). The CDR3 extends over 16 amino acids. Trimming at V came to 0 bases and at J to 3 bases, leaving 7 bases not matched to a gene. The CDR3 spells CATSRDTGTRDYEQYF. The CDR3 DNA follows: TGTGCCACCAGCAGAGATACCGGGACTAGAGACTACGAGCAGTACTTC.

This clonotype occurred many times. The CDR3 spells CASSPRVNSPGTEAFF. The CDR3, as DNA: TGTGCCAGCAGTCCCAGGGTCAACAGCCCTGGGACTGAAGCTTTCTTT. The chain is built from TRBV11-2 and TRBJ1-1; D might be TRBD1 (5 bases). CDR3 length equals 16 residues. Trimming removed 6 bases from V and 5 bases from J, with 22 bases in between. Germline assignment: CDR1 SGHAT and CDR2 FQNNGV. Full variable domain (rest looked up from reference TRBV11-2 and TRBJ1-1): EAGVAQSPRYKIIEKRQSVAFWCNPISGHATLYWYQQILGQGPKLLIQFQNNGVVDDSQLPKDRFSAERLKGVDSTLKIQPAKLEDSAVYLCASSPRVNSPGTEAFFGQGTRLTVV.

The chain employs TRBV12-3 or TRBV12-4 and TRBJ2-7, with D perhaps matching TRBD1 or TRBD2 (7 bases each). Trimming cost V 6 bases and J 0 bases, with 15 bases left between them. This CDR3 spans 15 amino acids. The CDR3 DNA reads TGTGCCAGCAGAAAGGGCAGGGGGGGCTCCTACGAGCAGTACTTC. Protein product: CASRKGRGGSYEQYF.

On this clonotype itself: Since a much larger clone is just one base distant, this may be a read error. The V call is TRBV5-4, the J call TRBJ2-1, with 9 bases identical to TRBD1. The length of the CDR3 is 15 residues. The junction had 12 bases not matched to a gene; V was cut back by 8 bases and J by 6 bases. The germline gives CDR1 SGHNT, CDR2 YYREEE (reference sequence). CDR3 bases: TGTGCCAGAAGCGAAGGACAGGGGATTGTCAATGAGCAGTTCTTC. It yields the protein CARSEGQGIVNEQFF. The variable domain in full, completed from reference TRBV5-4 and TRBJ2-1, reads ETGVTQSPTHLIKTRGQQVTLRCSSQSGHNTVSWYQQALGQGPQFIFQYYREEENGRGNFPPRFSGLQFPNYSSELNVNALELDDSALYLCARSEGQGIVNEQFFGPGTRLTVL.

This clonotype was found many times. The V and J genes are TRBV29-1 and TRBJ1-2; D gene uncertain. Germline assignment: CDR1 SQVTM and CDR2 ANQGSEA. CDR3 length: 11 residues. V was trimmed by 0 bases and J by 6 bases, leaving 5 bases between them. The CDR3 DNA follows: TGCAGCGTTGAAGATCTGGATGGCTACACCTTC. It yields the protein CSVEDLDGYTF.

Only a few counts were recorded for this clonotype. The chain carries TRBV5-1 and TRBJ1-1; TRBD1 might be the D (6 bases). Trimming removed 0 bases from V and 3 bases from J, with 15 bases in between. CDR3 length: 16 residues. Germline V gives CDR1 SGHRS, CDR2 YFSETQ. CDR3 DNA: TGCGCCAGCAGCTTGGGTACAGGGCGCGGGGACACTGAAGCTTTCTTT. Amino acid sequence: CASSLGTGRGDTEAFF. Based on the CDR3 plus reference TRBV5-1 and TRBJ1-1, the full variable domain is KAGVTQTPRYLIKTRGQQVTLSCSPISGHRSVSWYQQTPGQGLQFLFEYFSETQRNKGNFPGRFSGRQFSNSRSEMNVSTLELGDSALYLCASSLGTGRGDTEAFFGQGTRLTVV.

A few counts support this clonotype. The rearrangement uses TRBV11-1 and TRBJ1-1; possible D gene TRBD1, 6 bases. This CDR3 comprises 17 residues. Deletions cut 4 bases from V and 3 bases from J, with 21 bases between. CDR1 is SGHAT, CDR2 FQDESV, per germline (reference sequence). The CDR3 nucleotides read TGTGCCAGCAGCTCCCAGGGGCAGGGTTGGAGGGACACTGAAGCTTTCTTT. Amino acids: CASSSQGQGWRDTEAFF.

This clonotype was counted at least ten times. The J gene is TRBJ1-1, the V gene TRBV29-1; 8 nucleotides agree with TRBD1. The V gene's germline CDR1 is SQVTM and CDR2 ANQGSEA. V trimming: 7 bases; J trimming: 0 bases; junction bases outside the gene matches: 4. The CDR3 length is 13 residues. CDR3 in amino acids: CSGHRGLNTEAFF. In nucleotides, the CDR3 is TGCAGCGGGCACAGGGGGTTGAACACTGAAGCTTTCTTT.

This clonotype appeared many times. The chain has TRBV7-7 and TRBJ2-5; a weak D match, TRBD1 (6 bases). CDR1 and CDR2 from the germline V gene are SSHAT and FNYEAQ (reference sequence). V lost 6 bases and J lost 5, with 16 bases in between. This CDR3 has 14 residues. The CDR3, as DNA: TGTGCCAGCAGTAGGGCTCCGAGGGGGGAGACCCAGTACTTC. It yields the protein CASSRAPRGETQYF.

This clonotype has more than one count but fewer than ten. The J gene is TRBJ2-7, the V gene TRBV4-3, with TRBD2 identical over 8 bases. Germline loops: CDR1 LGHNA, CDR2 YSLEER. The CDR3 spans 15 residues. The ends lost 0 bases at V and 7 bases at J; junction bases unmatched: 8. The CDR3 DNA sequence: TGCGCCAGCAGCCAAGATCGGGAGGGGTTTCAGGAGCAGTACTTC. Protein product: CASSQDREGFQEQYF.

This clonotype came up a few times. V gene TRBV3-1 combines with J gene TRBJ2-7; D is undetermined. Between the trimmed V and J ends, which lost 4 bases and 6 bases, there was a span of 16 bases. In germline, CDR1 is LGHDT, CDR2 YNNKEL (reference sequence). The CDR3 is 14 residues long. The CDR3 here is CASSPPLMTAEQYF. CDR3 DNA: TGTGCCAGCAGCCCACCGCTCATGACGGCCGAGCAGTACTTC.

V and J are TRBV4-2 and TRBJ2-7; 10 positions match TRBD2. J gave up 3 bases and V 2 bases, and 10 bases lay outside the gene matches. Looked up from germline, CDR1 is LGHNA and CDR2 is YNFKEQ. This CDR3 comprises 17 residues. The CDR3 sequence is CASSQPLPAGGFYEQYF. CDR3 nucleotide sequence: TGTGCCAGCAGCCAACCTCTGCCAGCGGGGGGGTTCTACGAGCAGTACTTC.